The present T cell receptor (beta chain) was sequenced within a study of T cells in Graves' hyperthyroidism and ophthalmopathy. In its sample, this clonotype was seen many times. The CDR3 has 13 amino acids. V gave up 2 bases and J gave up 1 base, with 8 bases separating them. The V gene's germline CDR1 is DFQATT and CDR2 SNEGSKA (reference sequence). Amplification yielded TCR beta CDR3 regions, with RNA transcripts as the source. The HTBI primer set served for first-round RT-PCR of the TCR CDR3. TCRdb reprocessed the multiplex PCR reads via MiXCR and lists one record per CDR3 protein. Of hundreds of thousands of distinct CDR3 sequences listed, over 40% are singletons.

The chain uses TRBV20-1 and TRBJ1-1, with D unclear. Sequences were obtained from peripheral blood or thyroid tissue (not recorded which). This sequence was found in an adult man with Graves' disease, either hyperthyroidism or ophthalmopathy (not recorded which). The CDR3 DNA reads as TGCAGTGCTAGACAGGATCGGAACACTGAAGCTTTCTTT. Protein: CSARQDRNTEAFF.